The 9 T cell receptor beta chains below come from one sample, sequenced in a study of blood T cell repertoires in COVID-19. Some clones are missing from TCRdb's copy, which holds only in-frame ones; the method was immunoSEQ multiplex PCR. The sample includes roughly 400,000 clones, roughly 84% of them seen just once. Sequencing was done on a sample of PBMCs or T cells enriched from blood (not recorded which). The receptors shown here come from a woman younger than 30 who had been exposed to COVID-19.

This sequence joins TRBV28 and TRBJ1-3; 7 nucleotides match TRBD1. V gave up 2 bases and J gave up 1 base; unmatched junction bases: 8. This CDR3 contains 17 residues. Germline values: CDR1 MDHEN, CDR2 SYDVKM. In nucleotides, the CDR3 is TGTGCCAGCAGTTTAATCAGGGACAGTTCTTCTGGAAACACCATATATTTT. Translated: CASSLIRDSSSGNTIYF.

The chain carries TRBV29-1 and TRBJ2-1; TRBD2 agrees at 9 bases. V gave up 7 bases and J gave up 7 bases; unmatched junction bases: 5. CDR3 size: 12 residues. CDR1 SQVTM and CDR2 ANQGSEA come from the germline V gene. CDR3: CSGSGSRNEQFF. In DNA, the CDR3 is TGCAGCGGTAGCGGGAGTAGGAATGAGCAGTTCTTC.

This clone showed up just once. The V call is TRBV7-2, the J call TRBJ2-1, with D hard to call. The CDR3 extends over 13 amino acids. Trimming shortened V by 4 bases and J by 7 bases, and 11 bases separated the two germline ends. Germline CDR1 is SGHTA and CDR2 is FQGNSA. CDR3 region: CASSSPASNEQFF. The CDR3 DNA is TGTGCCAGCAGCTCCCCGGCTAGTAATGAGCAGTTCTTC.

This clone was detected only once. The chain is built from TRBV4-1 and TRBJ2-7; TRBD1 matches at 10 bases. The V segment lost 1 base and the J segment 2 bases; nucleotides outside the gene matches: 8. The germline V gene encodes CDR1 MGHRA and CDR2 YSYEKL. This CDR3 comprises 17 residues. DNA of the CDR3: TGCGCCAGCAGCCAAGTACAAGGACAGGGGGGCCCCTACGAGCAGTACTTC. Translated, it gives CASSQVQGQGGPYEQYF.

The rearrangement joins TRBV4-1 to TRBJ1-4; D is undetermined. CDR3 length: 16 residues. The V gene lost 1 base and the J gene lost 7 bases, with 16 bases spanning the gap. Germline values: CDR1 MGHRA, CDR2 YSYEKL. The CDR3 sequence is CASSQGDTPGSEKLFF. CDR3 coding DNA: TGCGCCAGCAGCCAAGGAGACACTCCCGGGAGTGAAAAACTGTTTTTT.

About this clone: Additional DNA sequences in this sample encode the identical CDR3. V usage is TRBV27 and J usage is TRBJ1-6; TRBD1 might be the D (5 bases). Trimming shortened V by 2 bases and J by 8 bases, and 7 bases separated the two germline ends. The germline gives CDR1 MNHEY, CDR2 SMNVEV (reference sequence). The CDR3 is made up of 13 amino acids. The CDR3 DNA is TGTGCCAGCAGTTTAGGGGGGGATTCACCCCTCCACTTT. It is translated as CASSLGGDSPLHF.

About this clone itself: The same CDR3 is also encoded by other DNA sequences in this sample. This rearrangement joins TRBV27 to TRBJ2-7, with 11 bases lining up with TRBD2. The V gene's germline CDR1 is MNHEY and CDR2 SMNVEV (reference sequence). V shed 5 bases, J shed 3 bases, and the junction held 3 bases outside the gene matches. The CDR3 covers 14 residues. The CDR3 sequence: CASSLGTSGYEQYF. In DNA, the CDR3 is TGTGCCAGCAGTCTGGGGACTAGCGGCTACGAGCAGTACTTC.

CDR3 residues: CATSRDKNMRDEQFF. In DNA form, the CDR3 reads TGTGCCACCAGCAGAGATAAGAACATGCGGGATGAGCAGTTCTTC. The J gene is TRBJ2-1, the V gene TRBV15, with TRBD2 as a possible D gene (5 bases). From germline, CDR1 is LNHNV and CDR2 YYDKDF (reference sequence). The CDR3 has 15 amino acids. With 0 bases removed from V and 8 bases from J, the gap between germline ends came to 14 bases. Full variable domain (remainder filled in from reference TRBV15 and TRBJ2-1): DAMVIQNPRYQVTQFGKPVTLSCSQTLNHNVMYWYQQKSSQAPKLLFHYYDKDFNNEADTPDNFQSRRPNTSFCFLDIRSPGLGDTAMYLCATSRDKNMRDEQFFGPGTRLTVL.

The chain combines TRBV3-1 (or the pseudogene TRBV3-2) with TRBJ1-1, with D hard to call. This CDR3 has 13 residues. V lost 1 base and J lost 9, with 12 bases in between. Germline values: CDR1 LGHDT, CDR2 YNNKEL (reference sequence). The CDR3 is CASSQGQRTQAFF. The CDR3 nucleotides read TGTGCCAGCAGCCAAGGCCAGCGTACCCAAGCTTTCTTT.